This entry lists 32 T cell receptor beta chains sequenced from one sample in a study of technical replicates of blood from four donors. Libraries were prepared by immunoSEQ multiplex PCR; TCRdb keeps only in-frame clonotypes and omits some of them. The repertoire consists of tens of thousands of clones, with 90% to 95% occurring once and the leading ten covering approximately 0.4%. Sequenced input: T cells isolated from PBMCs. These receptors originate from a human donor in good health.

This chain links TRBV30 with TRBJ2-7, with D possibly TRBD2 on 5 matching bases. The CDR3 length is 14 residues. The V end was cut by 3 bases, the J end by 3 bases, with 15 bases between. The germline CDR1 and CDR2 sequences are GTSNPN and SVGIG (reference sequence). CDR3 loop: CAWSRTLAFYEQYF. Written as DNA, the CDR3 is TGTGCCTGGAGCCGGACCCTAGCCTTCTACGAGCAGTACTTC.

This chain joins TRBV28 and TRBJ1-2, with D maybe TRBD1 (5 bases). The ends were cut back, 5 bases at V and 1 base at J, with 14 bases in the middle. The CDR3 is 15 amino acids. The germline CDR1 and CDR2 sequences are MDHEN and SYDVKM. In nucleotides, the CDR3 is TGTGCCAGCAGTCCCCAGGGCATTAGTAACTATGGCTACACCTTC. Its protein is CASSPQGISNYGYTF.

This chain links TRBV5-4 with TRBJ2-3, with D perhaps TRBD1 (6 bases). Trimming cost V 4 bases and J 0 bases, with 12 bases left between them. The CDR3 runs to 15 residues. Germline V CDR1 and CDR2: SGHNT, YYREEE (reference sequence). DNA of the CDR3: TGTGCCAGCAGCCTGCCGCAGGGGAGCACAGATACGCAGTATTTT. Its translation: CASSLPQGSTDTQYF. Drawing the rest from reference TRBV5-4 and TRBJ2-3, the complete variable domain is ETGVTQSPTHLIKTRGQQVTLRCSSQSGHNTVSWYQQALGQGPQFIFQYYREEENGRGNFPPRFSGLQFPNYSSELNVNALELDDSALYLCASSLPQGSTDTQYFGPGTRLTVL.

The rearrangement joins TRBV4-2 to TRBJ2-7; 8 bases line up with TRBD1. The CDR3 has 16 residues. The germline V gene encodes CDR1 LGHNA and CDR2 YNFKEQ. J gave up 7 bases and V 3 bases, and 14 bases lay outside the gene matches. The CDR3 coding sequence is TGTGCCAGCAGCCACGGAGCCACGACAGGGGAAGGAGAGCAGTACTTC. Residues: CASSHGATTGEGEQYF.

This chain uses TRBV9 with TRBJ2-7; possible D gene TRBD2, 5 bases. CDR1 and CDR2 (germline): SGDLS, YYNGEE. The CDR3 length is 14 residues. The ends were cut back, 0 bases at V and 1 base at J, with 8 bases in the middle. CDR3: CASSVAGLSYEQYF. The CDR3 nucleotides are TGTGCCAGCAGCGTAGCCGGACTGTCCTACGAGCAGTACTTC.

The chain recombines TRBV6-1 with TRBJ2-1; perhaps TRBD2 as D (5 bases). The V end was cut by 5 bases, the J end by 8 bases, with 19 bases between. The CDR3 is 15 amino acids. In germline, CDR1 is MNHNS, CDR2 SASEGT. The CDR3 loop reads CASSSRDFTPHEQFF. The CDR3 DNA is TGTGCCAGCAGTTCCCGGGATTTTACCCCCCATGAGCAGTTCTTC.

This rearrangement joins TRBV10-3 to TRBJ2-1; D perhaps matches TRBD1 (5 bases). Germline-derived CDR1 and CDR2 are ENHRY and SYGVKD. The germline V and J ends were trimmed by 3 bases and 6 bases, with 24 bases remaining between them. This CDR3 contains 18 residues. The CDR3 sequence is CAISDLYSVQGLGNEQFF. DNA of the CDR3: TGTGCCATCAGTGATCTTTACTCGGTGCAGGGCTTAGGCAATGAGCAGTTCTTC.

V gene TRBV7-8 combines with J gene TRBJ2-7; TRBD2 matches 8 bases. The CDR3 covers 15 residues. V trimming: 5 bases; J trimming: 2 bases; junction bases outside the gene matches: 8. Looked up from germline, CDR1 is SGHVS and CDR2 is FQNEAQ. The DNA of the CDR3 is TGTGCCAGCAGCAGTGCAACTAGCGGTACCTACGAGCAGTACTTC. It specifies CASSSATSGTYEQYF.

The chain carries TRBV10-1 and TRBJ2-7; no clear D gene. Per the germline V gene, CDR1 is WNHNN and CDR2 is SYGVQD (reference sequence). The CDR3 extends over 13 amino acids. V was pared by 3 bases and J by 5 bases, with 11 bases between. This chain's CDR3 is CASSDDGSHEQYF. In nucleotides, the CDR3 is TGCGCCAGCAGTGATGACGGGTCCCACGAGCAGTACTTC.

The rearrangement uses TRBV2 and TRBJ2-3; 7 nucleotides line up with TRBD2. The CDR3 spans 14 residues. The germline CDR1 and CDR2 sequences are SNHLY and FYNNEI. Trimming took 4 bases from V and 3 from J; bases not matched to a gene: 4. DNA for the CDR3: TGTGCCAGCAGTGGGGCGGGACTAACAGATACGCAGTATTTT. This codes for CASSGAGLTDTQYF.

The chain joins TRBV27 to TRBJ2-1; D unclear. Looked up from germline, CDR1 is MNHEY and CDR2 is SMNVEV (reference sequence). The germline V and J ends were trimmed by 3 bases and 5 bases, with 8 bases remaining between them. This CDR3 is built from 13 residues. The CDR3 DNA reads as TGTGCCAGCAGTTTTGGGCGACACAATGAGCAGTTCTTC. It specifies CASSFGRHNEQFF.

Of note for this clone: The junction differs from germline at one of its ends, possibly a read error. The J gene is TRBJ2-7, the V gene TRBV5-5; 10 bases are shared with TRBD1. Germline CDR1 is SGHKS and CDR2 is YYEKEE (reference sequence). The CDR3 runs 16 residues. CDR3 DNA sequence: TGTGCCAGCAGCTTGATAGGACAGGGGGAAATCTACGGGCAGTACTTC. This codes for CASSLIGQGEIYGQYF.

The chain links TRBV28 to TRBJ1-1; 7 bases map to TRBD1. The CDR3 runs 14 residues. V was clipped by 7 bases and J by 2 bases; unmatched bases: 7. Germline lookup yields CDR1 MDHEN and CDR2 SYDVKM. The DNA of the CDR3 is TGTGCCAGCAAAAAGGGACAGCTCAACACTGAAGCTTTCTTT. It encodes CASKKGQLNTEAFF.

The chain links TRBV2 to TRBJ2-7; 15 bases align to TRBD2. J gave up 4 bases and V 5 bases, and 6 bases lay outside the gene matches. The germline V gene encodes CDR1 SNHLY and CDR2 FYNNEI. The CDR3 is made up of 16 amino acids. CDR3 protein: CASSFAGLAGGYEQYF. Here the CDR3 DNA reads TGTGCCAGCAGTTTTGCAGGACTAGCGGGAGGGTACGAGCAGTACTTC.

This clone was recorded once. V and J are TRBV5-6 and TRBJ2-1; 7 nucleotides line up with TRBD1. Looked up from germline, CDR1 is SGHDT and CDR2 is YYEEEE. CDR3 size: 12 residues. V lost 4 bases, J lost 10 bases, and 5 bases stayed unmatched. The CDR3 region is CASSRQGYEQFF. The DNA for the CDR3 is TGTGCCAGCAGCCGACAGGGTTACGAGCAGTTCTTC.

V gene TRBV19 combines with J gene TRBJ2-1, with 12 bases identical to TRBD2. CDR1 and CDR2 from the germline V gene are LNHDA and SQIVND (reference sequence). J lost 4 bases, V lost 8 bases, and 9 bases had no gene match. This CDR3 is built from 16 residues. In DNA form, the CDR3 reads TGTGCCAGTGCTTCTCTAACTAGCGGGAGGTACAATGAGCAGTTCTTC. Its protein is CASASLTSGRYNEQFF.

The chain uses TRBV10-3 and TRBJ1-4; 9 bases are shared with TRBD1. Germline CDR1 reads ENHRY; CDR2 reads SYGVKD. Trimming cost V 6 bases and J 8 bases; bases outside gene matches: 7. This CDR3 is built from 14 residues. CDR3 residues: CAIRPGQGEEKLFF. DNA for the CDR3: TGTGCCATCAGACCGGGACAGGGCGAAGAAAAACTGTTTTTT.

The rearrangement joins TRBV5-4 to TRBJ2-7, with 11 bases fitting TRBD2. V shed 0 bases, J shed 3 bases, and the junction held 5 bases outside the gene matches. Germline V gene lookup returns CDR1 SGHNT and CDR2 YYREEE (reference sequence). CDR3 length: 16 amino acids. The CDR3: CASSLGLAGSVYEQYF. CDR3 in DNA: TGTGCCAGCAGCTTGGGACTAGCGGGGTCCGTCTACGAGCAGTACTTC.

The rearrangement links TRBV6-1 to TRBJ2-7, with D possibly matching TRBD1 (6 bases). V was cut by 6 bases and J by 2 bases, with 11 bases left in between. The CDR3 is made up of 13 amino acids. Germline CDR1 is MNHNS and CDR2 is SASEGT. The CDR3 loop is CASRGHGPYEQYF. The CDR3 DNA reads TGTGCCAGCAGGGGACACGGTCCCTACGAGCAGTACTTC.

The V call is TRBV7-9, the J call TRBJ2-7, with 10 bases fitting TRBD1. The trim removed 2 bases at V and 6 bases at J, leaving 10 bases unmatched. The germline gives CDR1 SEHNR, CDR2 FQNEAQ (reference sequence). This CDR3 comprises 16 residues. The CDR3 coding sequence is TGTGCCAGCAGCTTAAGTCCGGGACAGGGGCTTAGCGAGCAGTACTTC. Protein product: CASSLSPGQGLSEQYF. Full variable domain (missing parts from reference TRBV7-9 and TRBJ2-7): DTGVSQNPRHKITKRGQNVTFRCDPISEHNRLYWYRQTLGQGPEFLTYFQNEAQLEKSRLLSDRFSAERPKGSFSTLEIQRTEQGDSAMYLCASSLSPGQGLSEQYFGPGTRLTVT.

The count of this clone is one. V is TRBV27 and J is TRBJ1-2; D is uncertain. The CDR3 has 17 amino acids. Between the trimmed V and J ends, which lost 1 base and 3 bases, there was a span of 18 bases. Germline V gene data show CDR1 as MNHEY and CDR2 as SMNVEV (reference sequence). The CDR3 nucleotides read TGTGCCAGCAGTTTATATGGCAGCCCACTACCCGACTATGGCTACACCTTC. Amino acid sequence: CASSLYGSPLPDYGYTF.

V gene TRBV29-1 combines with J gene TRBJ2-1, with 7 bases identical to TRBD2. CDR3 length equals 17 residues. V gave up 3 bases and J gave up 0 bases; unmatched junction bases: 11. Germline V gene data show CDR1 as SQVTM and CDR2 as ANQGSEA. The CDR3 bases are TGCAGCGTTGATAACCCCAGTTGGGGGGGCTCCTACAATGAGCAGTTCTTC. It encodes CSVDNPSWGGSYNEQFF.

This chain links TRBV29-1 with TRBJ2-3, with TRBD2 identical over 16 bases. CDR1 SQVTM and CDR2 ANQGSEA come from the germline V gene. Trimming at V came to 6 bases and at J to 2 bases, leaving 8 bases not matched to a gene. There are 17 residues in the CDR3. CDR3 in amino acids: CSVGTSGREGYTDTQYF. The CDR3, as DNA: TGCAGCGTGGGGACTAGCGGGAGGGAGGGTTACACAGATACGCAGTATTTT.

J is TRBJ1-2 and V is TRBV10-3, with unresolved D. CDR1 is ENHRY and CDR2 is SYGVKD in the germline V gene. CDR3 length: 13 amino acids. The V end was cut by 4 bases, the J end by 3 bases, with 9 bases between. The chain's CDR3 is CAISGDGDYGYTF. The CDR3 nucleotides read TGTGCCATCAGTGGCGATGGAGACTATGGCTACACCTTC.

The chain couples TRBV5-5 to TRBJ2-7; D is possibly TRBD1 (5 bases). With 5 bases removed from V and 4 bases from J, the gap between germline ends came to 19 bases. The germline V gene has CDR1 SGHKS and CDR2 YYEKEE (reference sequence). This CDR3 region has 15 residues. CDR3 nucleotides: TGTGCCAGCAGACTTGACAGCTTATCAGGGTACGAGCAGTACTTC. This gives the protein CASRLDSLSGYEQYF.

This chain joins TRBV4-1 and TRBJ2-1, with 8 bases fitting TRBD1. The junction had 6 bases not matched to a gene; V was cut back by 0 bases and J by 5 bases. Germline V gene lookup returns CDR1 MGHRA and CDR2 YSYEKL. The CDR3 contains 16 residues. CDR3 coding DNA: TGCGCCAGCAGCCAAGATCCCCGGACAGGGAACAATGAGCAGTTCTTC. It is translated as CASSQDPRTGNNEQFF.

The chain combines TRBV29-1 with TRBJ2-7; 9 bases agree with TRBD2. The junction had 9 bases not matched to a gene; V was cut back by 4 bases and J by 2 bases. Germline CDR1 reads SQVTM; CDR2 reads ANQGSEA. The CDR3 sequence is 15 residues long. Here the CDR3 reads CSVAARLADPYEQYF. Written as DNA, the CDR3 is TGCAGCGTTGCCGCGAGACTAGCGGATCCCTACGAGCAGTACTTC.

The chain employs TRBV5-1 and TRBJ2-3, with 8 bases identical to TRBD2. The trim removed 6 bases at V and 2 bases at J, leaving 8 bases unmatched. Germline V CDR1 and CDR2: SGHRS, YFSETQ. This CDR3 is built from 15 residues. In DNA form, the CDR3 reads TGCGCCAGCATGCCCGGGAGGGGACCCACAGATACGCAGTATTTT. Protein product: CASMPGRGPTDTQYF.

The genes are TRBV7-3 and TRBJ2-4; tentatively, D is TRBD1 (6 bases). Trimming removed 2 bases from V and 9 bases from J, with 23 bases in between. Germline CDR1 SGHTA, CDR2 FQGTGA. The CDR3 length is 17 residues. The CDR3 coding sequence is TGTGCCAGCAGCTTAGACCTACCGATGACAGGATCAAGCATTCAGTACTTC. Translating gives CASSLDLPMTGSSIQYF. The full variable domain, its missing parts supplied by reference TRBV7-3 and TRBJ2-4, is GAGVSQTPSNKVTEKGKYVELRCDPISGHTALYWYRQSLGQGPEFLIYFQGTGAADDSGLPNDRFFAVRPEGSVSTLKIQRTERGDSAVYLCASSLDLPMTGSSIQYFGAGTRLSVL.

J is TRBJ1-5 and V is TRBV7-2; 7 nucleotides line up with TRBD1. Per the germline V gene, CDR1 is SGHTA and CDR2 is FQGNSA. V gave up 4 bases and J gave up 0 bases; unmatched junction bases: 3. CDR3 length: 15 residues. CDR3 nucleotides: TGTGCCAGCAGCTCGACAGGGAATAGCAATCAGCCCCAGCATTTT. Translating gives CASSSTGNSNQPQHF.

This clone was detected only once. This chain joins TRBV30 and TRBJ1-4; D remains ambiguous. The CDR3 runs to 13 residues. CDR1 and CDR2 (germline): GTSNPN, SVGIG (reference sequence). The germline V and J ends were trimmed by 3 bases and 7 bases, with 12 bases remaining between them. The CDR3 DNA sequence: TGTGCCTGGAGAAATAGTGGGCCTGAAAAACTGTTTTTT. Translated, it gives CAWRNSGPEKLFF.

The CDR3 coding sequence is TGTGCCAGCAGCCAAACAGGGCTCGTCTATGGCTACACCTTC. Translating gives CASSQTGLVYGYTF. The chain carries TRBV6-5 and TRBJ1-2; possibly TRBD1 for D (6 bases). The CDR3 has 14 residues. The V gene lost 6 bases and the J gene lost 4 bases, with 15 bases spanning the gap. Germline CDR1 reads MNHEY; CDR2 reads SVGAGI.